This T cell receptor beta chain was captured by sequencing in a study of brain T cells in children with intractable seizures. Only cases whose brain tissue showed the highest T cell transcript signatures were sequenced. Libraries were prepared by immunoSEQ multiplex PCR; TCRdb keeps only in-frame clonotypes and omits some of them. Counted here are some 64,000 clones, approximately 95% occurring once; the ten biggest clones make up more than 0.3%. V lost 1 base to trimming and J lost 4 bases, with 11 bases between them. CDR3 length: 15 amino acids. The germline gives CDR1 SGHVS, CDR2 FNYEAQ. The clonotype originates from a boy in the first two years of life with focal cortical dysplasia and intractable seizures. This chain connects TRBV7-6 to TRBJ2-1; possible D gene TRBD2, 5 bases. The specimen comprised peripheral blood, sampled at surgery. CDR3 amino acids: CASSLELESYNEQFF. CDR3 DNA sequence: TGTGCCAGCAGCTTAGAACTAGAGAGTTACAATGAGCAGTTCTTC.